This T cell receptor beta chain was found in a study of T cells in localized non-small cell lung cancer. Findings and limits, study-wide: Adjacent lung was found to contain a median roughly 50 of the top 100 tumor clones. Multi-region tumor sequencing was not done, so intratumor heterogeneity could not be excluded. Measurement of T cell clonality placed uninvolved adjacent lung highest, above the level in tumor. A denser population of T cells in blood accompanied longer overall survival.

Clones were sequenced by immunoSEQ multiplex PCR, and TCRdb holds only the in-frame ones, with some missing. The sample lists some 21,000 clones; less than 95% were seen once. As concerns this clone: The antigen is unknown.

V lost 1 base and J 2 bases, leaving 8 bases between the germline ends. The length of the CDR3 is 14 residues. In germline, CDR1 is SGHRS, CDR2 YFSETQ. This sequence was found in a woman aged 35-75 years with stage I lung adenocarcinoma. The chain links TRBV5-1 to TRBJ2-3; D ambiguous. The specimen comprised peripheral blood, sampled before any cancer treatment. In DNA form, the CDR3 reads TGCGCCAGCAGCTTGATTGCCTCCACAGATACGCAGTATTTT. Amino acids: CASSLIASTDTQYF. The whole variable domain, filled in from reference TRBV5-1 and TRBJ2-3, reads KAGVTQTPRYLIKTRGQQVTLSCSPISGHRSVSWYQQTPGQGLQFLFEYFSETQRNKGNFPGRFSGRQFSNSRSEMNVSTLELGDSALYLCASSLIASTDTQYFGPGTRLTVL.